This entry lists 20 T cell receptor beta chains sequenced from one sample in a study of healthy donors' naive CD4 and CD8 T cells. Each TCR library used approximately 500 ng of total RNA and a linear amplification protocol. Via MiXCR, TCRdb re-called the reads, giving one row per CDR3 protein. Here the sample spans around 200,000 distinct CDR3 sequences, over 60% being singletons. Source material: naive CD4+ and CD8+ T cells sorted from blood, pooled from several donors. These receptor sequences come from a pool of human donors in good health; the sample pools cells from several healthy donors.

This clonotype was detected a few times. V gene TRBV29-1 combines with J gene TRBJ2-7; TRBD1 matches at 12 bases. Trimming removed 5 bases from V and 2 bases from J; junction bases left unmatched: 7. Germline values: CDR1 SQVTM, CDR2 ANQGSEA. This CDR3 spans 15 amino acids. The CDR3 nucleotides read TGCAGCGTTCGCGGGACAGGGGGCGATACCTACGAGCAGTACTTC. This encodes CSVRGTGGDTYEQYF.

The V gene is TRBV5-1, the J gene TRBJ1-6, with TRBD1 as a possible D gene (5 bases). Germline-derived CDR1 and CDR2 are SGHRS and YFSETQ. V lost 4 bases, J lost 9 bases, and 17 bases lay in between. The CDR3 has 15 amino acids. The CDR3 reads CASSRYGAQGSPLHF. Written as DNA, the CDR3 is TGCGCCAGCAGCAGATACGGGGCCCAGGGTTCACCCCTCCACTTT.

This chain connects TRBV6-5 to TRBJ2-5; D is perhaps TRBD1 (6 bases). CDR3 length: 14 residues. Per the germline V gene, CDR1 is MNHEY and CDR2 is SVGAGI. V was clipped by 4 bases and J by 3 bases, with 12 bases between them. The CDR3 is CASSWLRGEETQYF. For the CDR3, the DNA is TGTGCCAGCAGTTGGCTCAGGGGAGAAGAGACCCAGTACTTC.

This sequence joins TRBV29-1 and TRBJ2-1; a weak D match, TRBD1 (5 bases). V was clipped by 2 bases and J by 4 bases, with 18 bases between them. The CDR3 length is 16 residues. Germline assignment: CDR1 SQVTM and CDR2 ANQGSEA. The CDR3 spells CSVESHMANRYNEQFF. The CDR3, as DNA: TGCAGCGTTGAAAGCCACATGGCAAACAGGTACAATGAGCAGTTCTTC.

For the CDR3, the DNA is TGCGCCAGCAGCAGGGCCTCCTACAATGAGCAGTTCTTC. Amino acid sequence: CASSRASYNEQFF. The chain links TRBV5-1 to TRBJ2-1, with unresolved D. V dropped 4 bases and J dropped 0 bases, with 5 bases sitting between them. The CDR3 totals 13 residues. Looked up from germline, CDR1 is SGHRS and CDR2 is YFSETQ. The full variable domain, with the rest looked up from reference TRBV5-1 and TRBJ2-1, is KAGVTQTPRYLIKTRGQQVTLSCSPISGHRSVSWYQQTPGQGLQFLFEYFSETQRNKGNFPGRFSGRQFSNSRSEMNVSTLELGDSALYLCASSRASYNEQFFGPGTRLTVL.

The chain carries TRBV29-1 and TRBJ1-1; 10 bases agree with TRBD1. The junction had 6 bases not matched to a gene; V was cut back by 6 bases and J by 2 bases. Germline CDR1 SQVTM, CDR2 ANQGSEA. The CDR3 has 14 residues. CDR3 DNA: TGCAGCGTGCGGGACAGGGGAAGAAACACTGAAGCTTTCTTT. Protein sequence: CSVRDRGRNTEAFF.

This clonotype was picked up one time. This sequence joins TRBV5-6 and TRBJ2-7; 9 bases align to TRBD1. CDR1 is SGHDT, CDR2 YYEEEE, per germline. This CDR3 spans 14 amino acids. Trimming removed 4 bases from V and 6 bases from J; junction bases left unmatched: 8. CDR3: CASSGGTGWREQYF. CDR3 DNA sequence: TGTGCCAGCAGCGGCGGGACAGGGTGGCGCGAGCAGTACTTC.

This clonotype was detected a few times. The gene calls are TRBV29-1 and TRBJ2-3; D is unclear. The CDR3 runs 13 residues. Germline CDR1 and CDR2: SQVTM and ANQGSEA. V was shortened by 3 bases and J by 5 bases, with 12 bases between the two germline ends. CDR3 residues: CSVEIGVGDTQYF. In nucleotides, the CDR3 is TGCAGCGTTGAGATTGGGGTAGGAGATACGCAGTATTTT.

The gene calls are TRBV2 and TRBJ2-1; no definite D call. V was shortened by 11 bases and J by 1 base, with 6 bases between the two germline ends. The germline CDR1 and CDR2 sequences are SNHLY and FYNNEI. CDR3 length: 11 residues. DNA of the CDR3: TGTGCCGACCGGTCCTACAATGAGCAGTTCTTC. As protein: CADRSYNEQFF.

This clonotype was observed a handful of times. V and J are TRBV29-1 and TRBJ2-5; D unresolved. The germline V gene encodes CDR1 SQVTM and CDR2 ANQGSEA. The length of the CDR3 is 14 residues. Trimming took off 1 base at V and 5 bases at J, with 14 bases between the two ends. In nucleotides, the CDR3 is TGCAGCGTTGAAGGGAGAATACAAGTTGAGACCCAGTACTTC. It translates to CSVEGRIQVETQYF.

The V gene is TRBV30, the J gene TRBJ2-3; 12 bases agree with TRBD2. The V gene's germline CDR1 is GTSNPN and CDR2 SVGIG (reference sequence). J was trimmed by 5 bases and V by 4 bases; bases with no gene match: 1. This CDR3 is built from 13 residues. The CDR3 spells CAWTTSGGDTQYF. The CDR3 nucleotides read TGTGCCTGGACGACTAGCGGGGGAGATACGCAGTATTTT.

The V gene is TRBV6-5, the J gene TRBJ2-6; a weak D match, TRBD2 (5 bases). This CDR3 has 17 amino acids. Germline assignment: CDR1 MNHEY and CDR2 SVGAGI. V was shortened by 0 bases and J by 2 bases, with 11 bases between the two germline ends. Here the CDR3 DNA reads TGTGCCAGCAGTTACTCGGACTCTGGAGCTGGGGCCAACGTCCTGACTTTC. Residues: CASSYSDSGAGANVLTF.

This clonotype was observed once. V is TRBV5-4 and J is TRBJ2-1; D is possibly TRBD2 (6 bases). Looked up from germline, CDR1 is SGHNT and CDR2 is YYREEE (reference sequence). This CDR3 region has 16 residues. V dropped 0 bases and J dropped 0 bases, with 10 bases sitting between them. The CDR3 region is CASSLVSGVSYNEQFF. CDR3 DNA sequence: TGTGCCAGCAGCTTGGTCTCGGGAGTCTCCTACAATGAGCAGTTCTTC.

The chain combines TRBV19 with TRBJ1-1; 8 nucleotides match TRBD1. The CDR3 has 15 residues. CDR1 and CDR2 (germline): LNHDA, SQIVND (reference sequence). J was trimmed by 1 base and V by 6 bases; bases with no gene match: 7. As DNA, the CDR3 is TGTGCCAGTAGCCGGCCAGGGGGCTGGAACACTGAAGCTTTCTTT. Translating it yields CASSRPGGWNTEAFF.

This chain links TRBV5-1 with TRBJ2-3; 10 bases are a match to TRBD1. J gave up 2 bases and V 4 bases, and 7 bases lay outside the gene matches. The CDR3 is made up of 16 amino acids. Germline CDR1 and CDR2: SGHRS and YFSETQ. CDR3 coding DNA: TGCGCCAGCAGCCTACAGACAGGGGGCTTCACAGATACGCAGTATTTT. Protein sequence: CASSLQTGGFTDTQYF.

This chain links TRBV27 with TRBJ2-3; no definite D call. The ends were cut back, 8 bases at V and 6 bases at J, with 21 bases in the middle. The CDR3 sequence is 15 residues long. Germline assignment: CDR1 MNHEY and CDR2 SMNVEV (reference sequence). The CDR3 DNA sequence: TGTGCCAGCTCAGTAAGGTCGTTATTTGTCGATACGCAGTATTTT. Protein product: CASSVRSLFVDTQYF.

The CDR3 DNA follows: TGTGCCAGCAGTTACCGGGGTCAGGGGCGAGAGACCCAGTACTTC. Residues: CASSYRGQGRETQYF. The chain joins TRBV6-6 to TRBJ2-5, with D perhaps matching TRBD1 (6 bases). This CDR3 contains 15 residues. Trimming pared 2 bases from V and 4 bases from J, leaving 14 bases between. In germline, CDR1 is MNHNY, CDR2 SVGAGI (reference sequence).

The V gene is TRBV11-2, the J gene TRBJ1-1; D unresolved. Germline-derived CDR1 and CDR2 are SGHAT and FQNNGV. This CDR3 comprises 13 residues. The V end lost 4 bases, the J end lost 1 base, and 7 bases lay between the germline ends. CDR3 sequence reads: CASSWPENTEAFF. CDR3 coding DNA: TGTGCCAGCAGCTGGCCAGAGAACACTGAAGCTTTCTTT. Complete variable domain (other parts from reference TRBV11-2 and TRBJ1-1): EAGVAQSPRYKIIEKRQSVAFWCNPISGHATLYWYQQILGQGPKLLIQFQNNGVVDDSQLPKDRFSAERLKGVDSTLKIQPAKLEDSAVYLCASSWPENTEAFFGQGTRLTVV.

This clonotype was counted a single time. At one boundary the junction diverges from the germline segment, which might be a read error. This sequence joins TRBV4-3 and TRBJ1-2; D not certain. This CDR3 is built from 13 residues. Germline CDR1 and CDR2: LGHNA and YSLEER. In DNA form, the CDR3 reads TGTGCCAGCAGCCGCAGGACTAACTATGGCTACACCTTC. Its translation is CASSRRTNYGYTF.

This clonotype was detected a few times. The chain is built from TRBV7-8 and TRBJ2-1; no firm D call. The V gene's germline CDR1 is SGHVS and CDR2 FQNEAQ. The CDR3 extends over 15 amino acids. Between the trimmed V and J ends, which lost 4 bases and 4 bases, there was a span of 14 bases. The chain's CDR3 is CASSSQTGVYNEQFF. For the CDR3, the DNA is TGTGCCAGCAGCTCCCAAACTGGGGTGTACAATGAGCAGTTCTTC.